The entry below describes one TCR beta chain. This sample stems from a study of blood T cell repertoires in COVID-19. Original analysis: Estimation of nucleated cell counts was performed using reference gene primer amplification. The protocol was immunoSEQ multiplex PCR, while the TCRdb copy is restricted to in-frame clones and leaves out a portion. The DNA was the basis for D and trimming; V, J and clone size are from that table. The sample lists more than 400,000 clones; roughly 85% were seen once. This receptor was obtained from a human donor in a cohort sampled during active COVID-19. The sequenced sample was peripheral blood.

DNA for the CDR3: TGCAGCGTCGCGACTAGCGGCACAGATACGCAGTATTTT. This sequence encodes CSVATSGTDTQYF. The chain recombines TRBV29-1 with TRBJ2-3; 8 bases agree with TRBD2. V was clipped by 6 bases and J by 1 base; unmatched bases: 3. This CDR3 is built from 13 residues. The V gene's germline CDR1 is SQVTM and CDR2 ANQGSEA.